A selection of T cell receptor beta chains follows, all from one sample in a study of T cell changes during pregnancy in multiple sclerosis. Produced via immunoSEQ multiplex PCR; TCRdb's table is partial and in-frame only. This sample carries about 83,000 clones, roughly 96% of them seen once, and the ten largest clones take 0.85% to 1.3%. The input for sequencing was peripheral blood, taken in the second trimester of pregnancy. The receptor set was obtained from a female donor with multiple sclerosis, enrolled in a pregnancy study. The CDR3 runs from the conserved cysteine through the conserved F or W. D genes are given only for firm matches. Size tells how often a clone was seen (once, few, many) or the class of an expanded clone, and some rows leave it out.

clone_size	d_call	v_call	j_call	cdr3_nt	cdr3_aa
.	.	TRBV15	TRBJ2-7	TGTGCCACCAGCAGATTCCCCAGCCCTAGAGACGAGCAGTACTTC	CATSRFPSPRDEQYF
.	.	TRBV5-4	TRBJ1-2	TGTGCCAGCAGCCCGTCGCCAGGGCATGAAACCTTC	CASSPSPGHETF
once	TRBD2	TRBV6-6	TRBJ2-3	TGTGCCAGCACTGGGACTAGCGGGAGCGTAGATACGCAGTATTTT	CASTGTSGSVDTQYF
.	TRBD2	TRBV19	TRBJ2-1	TGTGCCAGTAGTTCCCCTGGGACTAGCCTGTCCCAGTTCTTC	CASSSPGTSLSQFF
.	.	TRBV9	TRBJ2-1	TGTGCCAGCAGCCCGTCCGCGGTGAAGCGGACTGAAGATGAGCAGTTCTTC	CASSPSAVKRTEDEQFF
.	TRBD2	TRBV7-2	TRBJ2-7	TGTGCCAGCAGCTCTAGCGGGATAGAGCAGTACTTC	CASSSSGIEQYF
.	.	TRBV5-6	TRBJ1-1	TGTGCCAGCATCCCGAGGGGGAGTAAGACTGAAGCTTTCTTT	CASIPRGSKTEAFF
.	TRBD2	TRBV5-4	TRBJ2-2	TGTGCCGGCCCCGACAAAGGGACTACGAAAGACACCGGGGAGCTGTTTTTT	CAGPDKGTTKDTGELFF
.	.	TRBV7-9	TRBJ1-1	TGTGCCACCTTGGGGGGGCGGGAAGCTTTCTTT	CATLGGREAFF
.	TRBD1	TRBV14	TRBJ2-5	TGTGCCAGCAGGGAGACAGGGCGGGAGACCCAGTACTTC	CASRETGRETQYF
.	.	TRBV6-4	TRBJ2-3	TGTGCCAGCAGCCAACGGCCAGGGGCAGATACGCAGTATTTT	CASSQRPGADTQYF
.	TRBD1	TRBV9	TRBJ2-7	TGTGCCAGCAGCTCGGGACAGGGGTTCTACGAGCAGTACTTC	CASSSGQGFYEQYF
.	.	TRBV5-4	TRBJ1-1	TGTGCCAGCAGCCGGGTCGGGAACACTGAAGCTTTCTTT	CASSRVGNTEAFF
.	TRBD1	TRBV28	TRBJ1-2	TGTGCCAGCAGCCAGGGACAGGGCTGGGGGTTCTATGGCTACACCTTC	CASSQGQGWGFYGYTF
once	.	TRBV6-1	TRBJ2-7	TGTGCCAGCAGGGCAGGCCCTACCTACGAGCAGTACTTC	CASRAGPTYEQYF
.	TRBD1	TRBV4-3	TRBJ2-5	TGCGCCAGCAGCCTTTACAGGGGGCACGAGACCCAGTACTTC	CASSLYRGHETQYF
few	.	TRBV5-4	TRBJ1-4	TGTGCCAGCAGCTCGCTCGTGGGGTCGGAGGTACGGAGTGAAAAACTGTTTTTT	CASSSLVGSEVRSEKLFF
.	TRBD2	TRBV7-2	TRBJ2-2	TGTGCCAGCAGCTTAACTAGCGGGTACACCGGGGAGCTGTTTTTT	CASSLTSGYTGELFF
.	.	TRBV10-3	TRBJ1-5	TGTGCCATCAGTGACGGGGGGGGCGGCAATCAGCCCCAGCATTTT	CAISDGGGGNQPQHF
once	.	TRBV19	TRBJ1-5	TGTGCCAGTGGTCGTATAAGAGGGCTAAGCAATCAGCCCCAGCATTTT	CASGRIRGLSNQPQHF
.	TRBD2	TRBV2	TRBJ2-3	TGTGCCAGCAGTGATTTCCCTAGCGGTACAGATACGCAGTATTTT	CASSDFPSGTDTQYF
.	.	TRBV30	TRBJ2-7	TGTGCCTGGAGTGCTTCAGACGAGCAGTACTTC	CAWSASDEQYF
.	.	TRBV14	TRBJ1-4	TGTGCCAGCAGCCAATATAGAGGTGGAGGAAAAAAACTGTTTTTT	CASSQYRGGGKKLFF
.	.	TRBV6-5	TRBJ2-1	TGTGCCAGCAGTAGCGGACGGGGCTACAATGAGCAGTTCTTC	CASSSGRGYNEQFF
.	.	TRBV2	TRBJ2-1	TGTGCCAGCAGTGAAGCGTCTTACAATGAGCAGTTCTTC	CASSEASYNEQFF
.	.	TRBV5-5	TRBJ2-3	TGTGCCAGCAGCTTTCGGGGGGCTGAAGATACGCAGTATTTT	CASSFRGAEDTQYF
.	.	TRBV7-2	TRBJ2-1	TGTGCCAGCAGCTTAGCGCGTATTGAGCAGTTCTTC	CASSLARIEQFF
.	.	TRBV18	TRBJ2-7	TGTGCCAGCTCACCACGGGGCGCCTACGAGCAGTACTTC	CASSPRGAYEQYF
.	.	TRBV11-2	TRBJ1-2	TGTGCCAGCAGCTTAGATCTTGCAGGCGACTATGGCTACACCTTC	CASSLDLAGDYGYTF
.	.	TRBV28	TRBJ1-2	TGTGCCAGCAGTTATATTCGCGGGTCTAACTATGGCTACACCTTC	CASSYIRGSNYGYTF
.	.	TRBV19	TRBJ2-4	TGTGCCAGTAGTTCAGACAGAAGGAGGGACATTCAGTACTTC	CASSSDRRRDIQYF
.	.	TRBV7-9	TRBJ2-1	TGTGCCAGCAGCTTAGCAGACAACCACAATGAGCAGTTCTTC	CASSLADNHNEQFF
.	.	TRBV15	TRBJ1-5	TGTGCCACCAGCAGAGCTGATAAGAGACAGCCCCAGCATTTT	CATSRADKRQPQHF
.	.	TRBV28	TRBJ2-3	TGTGCCAGCAGCTCCGGACAGCCCGGAACAGATACGCAGTATTTT	CASSSGQPGTDTQYF
.	TRBD2	TRBV7-7	TRBJ2-1	TGTGCCAGCAGCTTAGAGGGTAGCGGGATCCATGAGCAGTTCTTC	CASSLEGSGIHEQFF
.	.	TRBV10-1	TRBJ1-2	TGCGCCAGCAGTGCGGTGGATGGCTACACCTTC	CASSAVDGYTF
.	TRBD2	TRBV4-1	TRBJ2-3	TGCGCCAGCAGAAACGTTGGGCGGGAGAAAGATACGCAGTATTTT	CASRNVGREKDTQYF